The subject of this entry is one T cell receptor (beta chain). The antigen it recognizes is unknown. At one end the junction does not follow the germline gene, possibly because of a read error. These data belong to a study of CDR3 diversity in severe acne (dated by TCRdb to about 2019). For CDR1 and CDR2, the germline V gene (reference sequence) lists GTSNPN and SVGIG. The CDR3 runs 18 amino acids, cysteine and phenylalanine included. This entry keeps only the CDR3 DNA: 54 bases, framed from base 1. Receptors were amplified or captured by PCR. For sequencing, an Illumina HiSeq 2000 was employed. TCRdb itself trimmed the public reads at Q25 with fastp, ran MiXCR and retained productive beta chains. Each CDR3 protein appears once, grouped with its most common genes and DNA. The sample table shows about 98,000 distinct CDR3 sequences, and roughly half are seen once. The top ten hold around 12% of the sample.

The V and J genes are TRBV30 and TRBJ2-6; the D region possibly corresponds to TRBD1 (5 bases align). This TCR was sampled from a male donor with acne. The sample comprised blood. The CDR3: CAWSVDRISSSGADVLTF. The base sequence is TGTGCCTGGAGTGTGGATAGGATTTCAAGCTCTGGGGCCGACGTCCTGACTTTC.